These 22 T cell receptor beta chains share one sample of origin, sequenced in a study of blood T cell repertoires in COVID-19. Method: immunoSEQ multiplex PCR; TCRdb's copy keeps in-frame clones and lacks some. The sample consists of roughly 150,000 clones, around 84% of them appearing once. Sequencing was performed on peripheral blood. The receptors were gathered from a woman aged 80 or older with acute or convalescent COVID-19.

V is TRBV7-6 and J is TRBJ2-1; D unresolved. V shed 5 bases and J shed 0 bases, with 11 bases lying between them. CDR1 is SGHVS and CDR2 is FNYEAQ in the germline V gene. CDR3 length: 15 residues. In nucleotides, the CDR3 is TGTGCCAGCAGCCGCGCCCCTCCCTCCTACAATGAGCAGTTCTTC. This encodes CASSRAPPSYNEQFF.

In DNA, the CDR3 is TGTGCCAGCAGCCCTAGAGGGCCTGGGGCCAACGTCCTGACTTTC. Protein product: CASSPRGPGANVLTF. This sequence joins TRBV7-6 and TRBJ2-6, with D perhaps matching TRBD2 (5 bases). The CDR3 length is 15 residues. Germline loops: CDR1 SGHVS, CDR2 FNYEAQ. V was cut by 5 bases and J by 2 bases, with 10 bases left in between. Filled out from reference TRBV7-6 and TRBJ2-6, the complete variable domain reads GAGVSQSPRYKVTKRGQDVALRCDPISGHVSLYWYRQALGQGPEFLTYFNYEAQQDKSGLPNDRFSAERPEGSISTLTIQRTEQRDSAMYRCASSPRGPGANVLTFGAGSRLTVL.

The chain's CDR3 is CASSRGNSYEQYF. The CDR3 DNA reads TGTGCCAGCAGTAGGGGAAACTCCTACGAGCAGTACTTC. The V and J genes are TRBV6-2 or TRBV6-3 and TRBJ2-7, with D perhaps matching TRBD1 (5 bases). This CDR3 has 13 residues. V was clipped by 5 bases and J by 0 bases, with 8 bases between them. CDR1 is MNHEY, CDR2 SVGEGT, per germline.

This chain uses TRBV7-2 with TRBJ1-5; 8 bases align to TRBD1. The ends lost 2 bases at V and 2 bases at J; junction bases unmatched: 2. The CDR3 is 15 amino acids. CDR1 SGHTA and CDR2 FQGNSA come from the germline V gene. CDR3 region: CASSLRQGRNQPQHF. CDR3 DNA sequence: TGTGCCAGCAGCTTAAGACAGGGGCGCAATCAGCCCCAGCATTTT.

The V and J genes are TRBV12-5 and TRBJ2-7, with 7 bases lining up with TRBD1. Germline lookup yields CDR1 LGHNT and CDR2 FRNRAP. V lost 1 base, J lost 0 bases, and 3 bases stayed unmatched. This CDR3 is built from 15 residues. This chain's CDR3 is CASGLGQGSSYEQYF. The CDR3 coding sequence is TGTGCTAGTGGTTTGGGACAGGGCAGCTCCTACGAGCAGTACTTC.

This clone was counted between two and nine times. J is TRBJ1-2 and V is TRBV28; D remains ambiguous. The germline V gene has CDR1 MDHEN and CDR2 SYDVKM. V gave up 2 bases and J gave up 1 base, with 5 bases separating them. There are 13 residues in the CDR3. CDR3: CASSLPNNYGYTF. In DNA form, the CDR3 reads TGTGCCAGCAGTTTACCAAATAACTATGGCTACACCTTC.

A single count supports this clone. The chain joins TRBV6-5 to TRBJ1-6, with 7 bases identical to TRBD1. Germline CDR1 MNHEY, CDR2 SVGAGI. With 1 base clipped from V and 9 bases from J, the junction kept 6 bases outside the gene matches. The CDR3 totals 15 residues. The DNA of the CDR3 is TGTGCCAGCAGTTACTTTAGGGGGCCTTCTTCACCCCTCCACTTT. Protein product: CASSYFRGPSSPLHF.

The gene calls are TRBV5-1 and TRBJ1-1, with D tentatively TRBD1 (6 bases). The CDR3 is made up of 13 amino acids. Germline V CDR1 and CDR2: SGHRS, YFSETQ. The V gene lost 4 bases and the J gene lost 6 bases, with 13 bases spanning the gap. The CDR3 bases are TGCGCCAGCAGCCAAACAGGGACACCTGAAGCTTTCTTT. Translating gives CASSQTGTPEAFF.

The J gene is TRBJ1-5, the V gene TRBV4-2; the D gene is possibly TRBD1 (6 bases). With 1 base removed from V and 2 bases from J, the gap between germline ends came to 12 bases. Germline assignment: CDR1 LGHNA and CDR2 YNFKEQ. The CDR3 is 16 amino acids. CDR3 in DNA: TGTGCCAGCAGCCAAGTCGAAAACAGGGGCAATCAGCCCCAGCATTTT. The encoded protein is CASSQVENRGNQPQHF.

The chain recombines TRBV6-6 with TRBJ2-3; D gene uncertain. Germline V gene lookup returns CDR1 MNHNY and CDR2 SVGAGI (reference sequence). V lost 5 bases and J 1 base, leaving 16 bases between the germline ends. The CDR3 is 16 residues long. The CDR3 region has the DNA TGTGCCAGCAGTCCACTCGCGGTGCCCGGCACAGATACGCAGTATTTT. Its protein product is CASSPLAVPGTDTQYF.

The chain employs TRBV10-3 and TRBJ1-2, with D unresolved. CDR1 and CDR2 from the germline V gene are ENHRY and SYGVKD. V shed 2 bases and J shed 1 base, with 2 bases lying between them. The CDR3 sequence is 12 residues long. In nucleotides, the CDR3 is TGTGCCATCAGTGAGCTTAACTATGGCTACACCTTC. Translation gives CAISELNYGYTF.

The V gene is TRBV5-1, the J gene TRBJ2-2; maybe TRBD2 (5 bases). V gave up 5 bases and J gave up 1 base, with 9 bases separating them. The CDR3 covers 14 residues. Germline V gene data show CDR1 as SGHRS and CDR2 as YFSETQ. CDR3 residues: CASSGLMNTGELFF. DNA of the CDR3: TGCGCCAGCAGTGGACTTATGAACACCGGGGAGCTGTTTTTT.

This rearrangement joins TRBV10-3 to TRBJ1-2; no clear D gene. Germline values: CDR1 ENHRY, CDR2 SYGVKD. Trimming stripped 3 bases from V and 3 bases from J, with 8 bases between. The CDR3 extends over 13 amino acids. CDR3 DNA: TGTGCCATCAGTGAAAGCCTGGACTATGGCTACACCTTC. This sequence encodes CAISESLDYGYTF.

The chain couples TRBV2 to TRBJ1-2, with TRBD1 matching over 7 bases. The CDR3 consists of 15 residues. Trimming cost V 7 bases and J 5 bases; bases outside gene matches: 13. Germline CDR1 SNHLY, CDR2 FYNNEI. CDR3 in DNA: TGTGCCAGCACCCGAGAGGGTCAGGGGGGTTATGGCTACACCTTC. It specifies CASTREGQGGYGYTF.

This CDR3 reads CASSLIIAKNIQYF. CDR3 bases: TGTGCCAGCAGCTTGATTATCGCCAAAAACATTCAGTACTTC. The genes are TRBV5-6 and TRBJ2-4; D call uncertain. CDR3 size: 14 residues. V was pared by 1 base and J by 1 base, with 6 bases between. CDR1 is SGHDT and CDR2 is YYEEEE in the germline V gene.

The genes are TRBV6-1 and TRBJ1-2; D uncertain. Germline V CDR1 and CDR2: MNHNS, SASEGT. The CDR3 has 13 residues. The V end lost 5 bases, the J end lost 8 bases, and 15 bases lay between the germline ends. The CDR3 here is CASSSNAAWGYTF. As DNA, the CDR3 is TGTGCCAGCAGTTCCAACGCGGCTTGGGGCTACACCTTC.

The rearrangement links TRBV5-4 to TRBJ2-1, with 10 bases fitting TRBD2. This CDR3 contains 13 residues. With V trimmed by 3 bases and J by 9 bases, 3 bases remained unmatched. Germline V CDR1 and CDR2: SGHNT, YYREEE (reference sequence). The CDR3 DNA follows: TGTGCCAGCAGCTCCTGGACTAGCGGTGAGCAGTTCTTC. This gives the protein CASSSWTSGEQFF.

This sequence joins TRBV19 and TRBJ2-2; D is possibly TRBD1 (5 bases). Trimming stripped 10 bases from V and 6 bases from J, with 18 bases between. The germline V gene has CDR1 LNHDA and CDR2 SQIVND (reference sequence). The CDR3 runs 14 residues. Here the CDR3 reads CATVGQRVAGELFF. DNA for the CDR3: TGTGCCACTGTCGGACAAAGGGTAGCCGGGGAGCTGTTTTTT.

This clone has a handful of counts. The V gene is TRBV5-1, the J gene TRBJ1-1, with 9 nucleotides matching TRBD1. V shed 4 bases, J shed 3 bases, and the junction held 10 bases outside the gene matches. Per the germline V gene, CDR1 is SGHRS and CDR2 is YFSETQ. This CDR3 has 16 residues. CDR3 DNA sequence: TGCGCCAGCAGCGCGACTACAGGGGGCCGCCACACTGAAGCTTTCTTT. The encoded protein is CASSATTGGRHTEAFF.

J is TRBJ2-5 and V is TRBV25-1; 9 nucleotides line up with TRBD2. Germline V CDR1 and CDR2: MGHDK, SYGVNS. The CDR3 covers 16 residues. The V gene end was trimmed by 6 bases and the J gene end by 3 bases; junction bases not matched to a gene: 11. The chain's CDR3 is CASSPSLRTSEETQYF. CDR3 DNA: TGTGCCAGCAGCCCTAGTCTTAGGACTAGCGAAGAGACCCAGTACTTC.

The rearrangement joins TRBV27 to TRBJ1-2, with D possibly being TRBD1 (5 bases). This CDR3 region has 14 residues. V lost 5 bases, J lost 5 bases, and 15 bases lay in between. From germline, CDR1 is MNHEY and CDR2 SMNVEV (reference sequence). The CDR3 loop reads CASSPRGGGYGYTF. CDR3 nucleotide sequence: TGTGCCAGCAGTCCCCGTGGGGGGGGATATGGCTACACCTTC.

J is TRBJ1-2 and V is TRBV6-4, with TRBD1 matching 8 bases. CDR3 length equals 17 residues. V lost 6 bases to trimming and J lost 4 bases; unmatched junction nucleotides: 16. Germline-derived CDR1 and CDR2 are MRHNA and SNTAGT. Written as DNA, the CDR3 is TGTGCCAGCAGGGATACCACAGGGGGGGAATTCGTCTATGGCTACACCTTC. Translating gives CASRDTTGGEFVYGYTF.